This T cell receptor (beta chain) is from a study of T cells after posttransplantation cyclophosphamide. Per the germline V gene, CDR1 is GTSNPN and CDR2 is SVGIG (reference sequence). This CDR3 is 13 amino acids long. The V end was cut by 5 bases, the J end by 6 bases, with 11 bases between. Sequencing was performed with immunoSEQ multiplex PCR; in TCRdb, only in-frame clones are kept and a portion is missing. The table lists 15,000 to 25,000 clones, approximately 90% of them singletons, with about 7.3% in the top ten. Busulfan-fludarabine conditioning, marrow transplant, and cyclophosphamide on days +3 and +4 were administered. This clone was detected only once.

This receptor was taken from a female patient aged 40-50 years who received an allogeneic stem cell transplant from a related donor, was CMV-positive, and had no GVHD. Part of the T cells may come from the graft donor. The rearrangement joins TRBV30 to TRBJ1-6; D might be TRBD1 (6 bases). This specimen consisted of PBMCs, obtained after allogeneic stem cell transplant with posttransplant cyclophosphamide. This CDR3 reads CAWGGRGNSPLHF. The CDR3 DNA is TGTGCCTGGGGGGGCAGGGGTAATTCACCCCTCCACTTT.